The clone carrying this TCR beta chain was observed a single time. These data are taken from a study of cytomegalovirus exposure and HLA in healthy donors. The donors were members of the approximately 130-subject validation cohort (separate from the approximately 670-subject first cohort). CDR1 MDHEN and CDR2 SYDVKM come from the germline V gene. V lost 9 bases, J lost 0 bases, and 8 bases stayed unmatched. This CDR3 has 16 amino acids. TCRdb's copy holds only in-frame clones and misses some; the assay was immunoSEQ multiplex PCR. The sample has over 200,000 clones; more than 75% are singletons. The J gene is TRBJ2-6, the V gene TRBV28; 7 bases are a match to TRBD1. The clonotype was recovered from a woman under 30 in good health and CMV-seropositive. The sample taken for sequencing was PBMCs. The DNA of the CDR3 is TGTGCCAGTCACATGACAGGGAGCTCTGGGGCCAACGTCCTGACTTTC. It translates to CASHMTGSSGANVLTF.